Sequencing of this TCR beta chain was carried out in a study of molecular identifiers for immune sequencing clone quantification. Making the bulk TCR libraries relied on previously described methods and listed TCR primers. In TCRdb, the PCR reads were re-called with MiXCR into one record per CDR3 protein. The sample carries about 640,000 distinct CDR3 sequences, 15% to 20% recorded once. Deletions cut 0 bases from V and 2 bases from J, with 14 bases between. Germline CDR1 MNHEY, CDR2 SVGEGT. The CDR3 totals 16 residues. Source material: naive CD8+ T cells from blood, with Jurkat cell RNA spiked in. Subset specified: FACS-sorted CD8+CD4-CCR7+CD45RA+ naive T cells. The receptor's source is a human donor in good health. Some libraries in this study had Jurkat cell RNA spiked in. The chain joins TRBV6-2 or TRBV6-3 to TRBJ2-7, with D perhaps given as TRBD1 or TRBD2 (6 bases each). The CDR3 here is CASSYSLEGGPYEQYF. The CDR3 bases are TGTGCCAGCAGTTACTCTCTGGAGGGGGGACCCTACGAGCAGTACTTC.